The rows below give T cell receptor beta chains drawn from one sample of a study of cytomegalovirus exposure and HLA in healthy donors. Sequenced by immunoSEQ multiplex PCR; TCRdb stores in-frame clones only, minus some. This repertoire shows 210,000 or so clones, approximately 80% found once; its top ten account for roughly a tenth. The sample taken for sequencing was PBMCs. Source of these receptors: a woman aged 45-60 years in good health and CMV-seropositive. CDR3s include the opening cysteine and the closing phenylalanine or tryptophan. A D gene is named only where the DNA matches it firmly. Clone size, where shown, is once, few, many, or a class for clones that have expanded.

TRBD2,-,TRBJ2-1,TRBV25-1,TGTGCCAGCAGTAGAAGGACCGGGGGGTCCTACAATGAGCAGTTCTTC,CASSRRTGGSYNEQFF
TRBD1,-,TRBJ1-2,TRBV5-1,TGCGCCAGCAGCGGGGACAGGGGGGCTGGTGGCTACACCTTC,CASSGDRGAGGYTF
TRBD1,-,TRBJ2-5,TRBV2,TGTGCCAGCAGTGAAGGGGGACAGTTTGGGGAGACCCAGTACTTC,CASSEGGQFGETQYF
TRBD1,-,TRBJ1-1,TRBV18,TGTGCCAGCTCACGAGGACAGGGGGCCACTGAAGCTTTCTTT,CASSRGQGATEAFF
TRBD2,-,TRBJ2-1,TRBV5-5,TGTGCCAGCAGCTTGACTAGCGGGGGTTTGTATGAGCAGTTCTTC,CASSLTSGGLYEQFF
TRBD1,-,TRBJ1-2,TRBV7-9,TGTGCCAGCAGCGCTTCAGGGGGTTACTATGGCTACACCTTC,CASSASGGYYGYTF
TRBD1,-,TRBJ2-7,TRBV18,TGTGCCAGCTCAACGGGACAGGCGGCGAACGAGCAGTACTTC,CASSTGQAANEQYF
-,few,TRBJ1-6,TRBV4-1,TGCGCCAGCAGCCAAGATCGACAGGAGAATTCACCCCTCCACTTT,CASSQDRQENSPLHF
TRBD2,-,TRBJ2-6,TRBV7-9,TGTGCCAGCAGCCGGTTGGGGGGGGGTGGTGGGGCCAACGTCCTGACTTTC,CASSRLGGGGGANVLTF
-,-,TRBJ2-5,TRBV2,TGTGCCAGCAGCTCAGAAATTGCCCTGCAAGAGACCCAGTACTTC,CASSSEIALQETQYF
-,-,TRBJ2-7,TRBV28,TGTGCCAGCAGTTTTCCTCGGACAGGGTCGGGGGGCGAGCAGTACTTC,CASSFPRTGSGGEQYF
TRBD1,once,TRBJ1-2,TRBV9,TGTGCCAGCAGCTTAGGACAGGGGGCTAACTATGGCTACACCTTC,CASSLGQGANYGYTF
-,-,TRBJ1-3,TRBV28,TGTGCCAGCAGGCTTCTCCTCGAGGGGGACACCATATATTTT,CASRLLLEGDTIYF
TRBD1,-,TRBJ2-1,TRBV11-3,TGTGCCAGCAGCCCCGGGACAGTAAATGAGCAGTTCTTC,CASSPGTVNEQFF
TRBD1,-,TRBJ2-1,TRBV12-5,TGTGCTAGTGGTTTGCCGGGACAGGGCTCCTACAATGAGCAGTTCTTC,CASGLPGQGSYNEQFF
-,-,TRBJ1-2,TRBV5-4,TGTGCCAGCAGCTTGGACGGAGCTAACTATGGCTACACCTTC,CASSLDGANYGYTF
-,-,TRBJ2-2,TRBV5-1,TGCGCCAGCAGCTTGTACACAGCCAACACCGGGGAGCTGTTTTTT,CASSLYTANTGELFF
-,-,TRBJ2-7,TRBV27,TGTGCCAGCAGTTTGAAGACAGGATTTGGCTACGAGCAGTACTTC,CASSLKTGFGYEQYF
-,few,TRBJ1-5,TRBV7-2,TGTGCCAGCAGCCCCAGGGTTTTCCAGCCCCAGCATTTT,CASSPRVFQPQHF
-,-,TRBJ2-1,TRBV29-1,TGCAGCGCGGACAGCCCTGACTTTAATGAGCAGTTCTTC,CSADSPDFNEQFF
-,-,TRBJ2-1,TRBV6-1,TGTGCCAGCAGTGAAGTAGGGTGGGAGAGCTCCTACAATGAGCAGTTCTTC,CASSEVGWESSYNEQFF
TRBD1,-,TRBJ1-2,TRBV9,TGTGCCAGCAGACCGACAGGGGACTATGGCTACACCTTC,CASRPTGDYGYTF
-,-,TRBJ1-2,TRBV6-1,TGTGCCAGCAGTGAACGGGGGGCAACATACTATGGCTACACCTTC,CASSERGATYYGYTF
TRBD1,-,TRBJ2-7,TRBV9,TGTGCCAGCGCGCCGGGACAGGGGGCCTACGAGCAGTACTTC,CASAPGQGAYEQYF
TRBD1,-,TRBJ1-2,TRBV5-4,TGTGCCAGCAGCCCGCCGCCAGGGGCGGACAGGGGGCATGTAGATGGCTACACCTTC,CASSPPPGADRGHVDGYTF
TRBD1,-,TRBJ2-7,TRBV6-5,TGTGCCAGCAGTTCCGGGACAGAGATCTACGAGCAGTACTTC,CASSSGTEIYEQYF
-,-,TRBJ2-7,TRBV7-8,TGTGCCAGCATCCACAGCTCCCCCCCTTACGAGCAGTACTTC,CASIHSSPPYEQYF
-,-,TRBJ1-1,TRBV28,TGTGCCAGCAGTTTCAGGGTTGACACTGAAGCTTTCTTT,CASSFRVDTEAFF
TRBD2,-,TRBJ2-2,TRBV5-1,TGCGCCAGCAGGCGGGGGGCCGACACCGGGGAGCTGTTTTTT,CASRRGADTGELFF
TRBD2,-,TRBJ2-7,TRBV7-9,TGTGCCAGCAGCCTATCAAGCGGGACGACCTACGAGCAGTACTTC,CASSLSSGTTYEQYF
-,-,TRBJ1-1,TRBV7-3,TGTGCCAGCAGCTTAAACGCTAGGAACATGAACACTGAAGCTTTCTTT,CASSLNARNMNTEAFF
TRBD2,-,TRBJ2-3,TRBV27,TGTGCCAGCAGACGCACTAGCGGTGGCACAGATACGCAGTATTTT,CASRRTSGGTDTQYF
-,-,TRBJ1-4,TRBV18,TGTGCCAGCTCACCCCGACAACGGGATGATGAAAAACTGTTTTTT,CASSPRQRDDEKLFF
TRBD1,-,TRBJ1-1,TRBV7-6,TGTGCCAGCAGCTTAACAGGGGGTCGTTTAAACACTGAAGCTTTCTTT,CASSLTGGRLNTEAFF
-,-,TRBJ1-1,TRBV18,TGTGCCAGCTCCCCCCAGGGAGCGGGTGAAGCTTTCTTT,CASSPQGAGEAFF
-,-,TRBJ2-6,TRBV21-1,TGTGCCAGCAGCAAAGGAATGGCCCCTGGGGCCAACGTCCTGACTTTC,CASSKGMAPGANVLTF
-,-,TRBJ1-1,TRBV7-2,TGTGCCAGCAGCTTAGGACCGGAGTATGAAGCTTTCTTT,CASSLGPEYEAFF
-,-,TRBJ1-1,TRBV28,TGTGCCAGCAGCCCCGCGGAGGGGACTGAAGCTTTCTTT,CASSPAEGTEAFF
-,once,TRBJ2-5,TRBV2,TGTGCCACTCATCAGGGGATCCAAGAGACCCAGTACTTC,CATHQGIQETQYF
TRBD2,-,TRBJ2-7,TRBV15,TGTGCCACCAGCCTCCGACTAGCGGGGGACGGGGAGCAGTACTTC,CATSLRLAGDGEQYF
-,once,TRBJ2-3,TRBV7-2,TGTGCCAGCACCGTGAGGAGCAGCACAGATACGCAGTATTTT,CASTVRSSTDTQYF
TRBD1,-,TRBJ1-1,TRBV19,TGTGCCAGTAGTAAGGACAGGGGGTGGGCGAACACTGAAGCTTTCTTT,CASSKDRGWANTEAFF